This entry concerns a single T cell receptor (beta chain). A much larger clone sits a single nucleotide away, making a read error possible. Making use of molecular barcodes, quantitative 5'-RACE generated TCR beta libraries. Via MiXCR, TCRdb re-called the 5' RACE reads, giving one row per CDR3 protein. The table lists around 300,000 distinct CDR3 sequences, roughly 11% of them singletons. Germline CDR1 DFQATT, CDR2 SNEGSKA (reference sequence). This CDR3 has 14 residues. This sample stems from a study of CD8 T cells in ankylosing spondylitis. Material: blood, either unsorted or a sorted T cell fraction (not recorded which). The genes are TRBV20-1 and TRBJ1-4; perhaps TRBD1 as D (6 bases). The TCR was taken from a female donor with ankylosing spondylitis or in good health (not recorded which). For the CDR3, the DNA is TGCAGTGCCCCCCCCGGGGGGGGCGGAGAAAAACTGTCTTTT. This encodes CSAPPGGGGEKLSF.